These T cell receptor beta chains were read from a single sample in a study of OX40 agonist ivuxolimab in advanced cancers. Profiling relied on immunoSEQ multiplex PCR, and the TCRdb table lists in-frame clones only, not all of them. The sample lists about 61,000 clones, roughly 86% seen once, with around 1.2% in the top ten. Specimen: CD4+ or CD8+ T cells sorted from blood, collected in a trial of the OX40 agonist ivuxolimab. The source of these receptors is an adult with an advanced solid tumor such as melanoma, head and neck, liver or kidney cancer. CDR3s include the opening cysteine and the closing phenylalanine or tryptophan. The D gene is left open where the match is weak. Rows may omit the clone size; those that give it use once, few, many or a size class.

CDR3 protein: CASKGPHQVGNQPQHF; CDR3 DNA: TGTGCCAGCAAAGGGCCACATCAGGTGGGCAATCAGCCCCAGCATTTT; clone size: medium-sized; D gene: -; V gene: TRBV2; J gene: TRBJ1-5
CDR3 protein: CASSPSRGNQPQHF; CDR3 DNA: TGTGCCAGCAGTCCGAGCAGGGGCAATCAGCCCCAGCATTTT; clone size: -; D gene: -; V gene: TRBV27; J gene: TRBJ1-5
CDR3 protein: CASSRQGQGAGLRTPLHF; CDR3 DNA: TGCGCCAGCAGCCGACAGGGGCAGGGCGCTGGCCTCAGGACACCCCTCCACTTT; clone size: -; D gene: TRBD1; V gene: TRBV4-1; J gene: TRBJ1-6
CDR3 protein: CASNGGGGELFF; CDR3 DNA: TGTGCCAGCAATGGGGGGGGCGGGGAGCTGTTTTTT; clone size: -; D gene: TRBD2; V gene: TRBV6-1; J gene: TRBJ2-2
CDR3 protein: CASSSPGHPFQYF; CDR3 DNA: TGTGCCAGCAGTTCCCCGGGACACCCCTTTCAGTACTTC; clone size: -; D gene: -; V gene: TRBV6-1; J gene: TRBJ2-4
CDR3 protein: CASSVDGQTFTEAFF; CDR3 DNA: TGCGCCAGCAGCGTCGATGGACAGACTTTCACTGAAGCTTTCTTT; clone size: -; D gene: -; V gene: TRBV5-1; J gene: TRBJ1-1
CDR3 protein: CASSEAPDRPSSYEQYF; CDR3 DNA: TGTGCCAGCAGTGAAGCTCCGGACAGGCCTAGCTCCTACGAGCAGTACTTC; clone size: -; D gene: TRBD1; V gene: TRBV6-1; J gene: TRBJ2-7
CDR3 protein: CASSYRDRARGYTF; CDR3 DNA: TGCGCCAGCAGTTATCGGGACAGGGCAAGGGGCTACACCTTC; clone size: -; D gene: TRBD1; V gene: TRBV5-1; J gene: TRBJ1-2
CDR3 protein: CASSWTKKTEAFF; CDR3 DNA: TGTGCCAGCAGCTGGACCAAAAAAACTGAAGCTTTCTTT; clone size: -; D gene: -; V gene: TRBV5-8; J gene: TRBJ1-1
CDR3 protein: CASSLVRGTGPSYTF; CDR3 DNA: TGTGCCAGCAGCTTAGTCAGGGGGACAGGGCCAAGCTACACCTTC; clone size: -; D gene: TRBD1; V gene: TRBV11-2; J gene: TRBJ1-2
CDR3 protein: CASSFAGAGNTIYF; CDR3 DNA: TGTGCCAGCAGCTTTGCAGGAGCTGGAAACACCATATATTTT; clone size: -; D gene: -; V gene: TRBV27; J gene: TRBJ1-3
CDR3 protein: CASSPQLLGTSTDTQYF; CDR3 DNA: TGTGCCAGCTCCCCACAACTCTTAGGGACTAGCACAGATACGCAGTATTTT; clone size: -; D gene: -; V gene: TRBV18; J gene: TRBJ2-3
CDR3 protein: CASRTENTGELFF; CDR3 DNA: TGTGCCAGCAGGACAGAGAACACCGGGGAGCTGTTTTTT; clone size: -; D gene: -; V gene: TRBV2; J gene: TRBJ2-2
CDR3 protein: CASSYGQGIPNEKLFF; CDR3 DNA: TGTGCCAGCAGCTACGGACAGGGGATTCCTAATGAAAAACTGTTTTTT; clone size: -; D gene: TRBD1; V gene: TRBV5-5; J gene: TRBJ1-4
CDR3 protein: CAISESSVSNQPQHF; CDR3 DNA: TGTGCCATCAGTGAGTCTTCAGTGAGCAATCAGCCCCAGCATTTT; clone size: -; D gene: -; V gene: TRBV10-3; J gene: TRBJ1-5
CDR3 protein: CASSLNPSSSYEQYF; CDR3 DNA: TGCGCCAGCAGCTTGAACCCCTCAAGCTCCTACGAGCAGTACTTC; clone size: few; D gene: -; V gene: TRBV5-1; J gene: TRBJ2-7
CDR3 protein: CAIRQGSSSYTF; CDR3 DNA: TGTGCCATCAGGCAGGGTTCTAGCAGCTACACCTTC; clone size: few; D gene: -; V gene: TRBV10-3; J gene: TRBJ1-2
CDR3 protein: CASSAILAGGYNEQFF; CDR3 DNA: TGTGCCAGCAGCGCAATCCTAGCGGGGGGGTACAATGAGCAGTTCTTC; clone size: -; D gene: TRBD2; V gene: TRBV9; J gene: TRBJ2-1
CDR3 protein: CASSLGSGPYGYTF; CDR3 DNA: TGTGCCAGCAGCTTGGGATCTGGCCCCTATGGCTACACCTTC; clone size: -; D gene: -; V gene: TRBV5-5; J gene: TRBJ1-2
CDR3 protein: CASSLDPGGTGELFF; CDR3 DNA: TGTGCCAGCAGCTTGGATCCAGGGGGAACCGGGGAGCTGTTTTTT; clone size: -; D gene: TRBD1; V gene: TRBV5-5; J gene: TRBJ2-2
CDR3 protein: CASSLDQGRNGYTF; CDR3 DNA: TGCGCCAGCAGCTTGGATCAGGGACGGAATGGCTACACCTTC; clone size: -; D gene: -; V gene: TRBV5-1; J gene: TRBJ1-2
CDR3 protein: CASSRTGTTTEAFF; CDR3 DNA: TGTGCCAGCAGTCGGACAGGGACAACGACGGAAGCTTTCTTT; clone size: -; D gene: TRBD1; V gene: TRBV2; J gene: TRBJ1-1
CDR3 protein: CASSPRTSGAQTPGNTQYF; CDR3 DNA: TGTGCCAGCTCACCACGGACTAGCGGGGCCCAAACCCCAGGAAATACGCAGTATTTT; clone size: -; D gene: TRBD2; V gene: TRBV18; J gene: TRBJ2-3
CDR3 protein: CASSHRGGATTDTQYF; CDR3 DNA: TGCGCCAGCAGTCACCGCGGGGGGGCCACCACGGATACGCAGTATTTT; clone size: -; D gene: TRBD2; V gene: TRBV4-1; J gene: TRBJ2-3
CDR3 protein: CASTRGQGQETQYF; CDR3 DNA: TGCGCCAGCACCCGGGGACAGGGCCAAGAGACCCAGTACTTC; clone size: -; D gene: TRBD1; V gene: TRBV5-1; J gene: TRBJ2-5
CDR3 protein: CASSFLSGIPTDTQYF; CDR3 DNA: TGCGCCAGCAGCTTTTTGTCCGGGATACCCACAGATACGCAGTATTTT; clone size: -; D gene: -; V gene: TRBV5-1; J gene: TRBJ2-3
CDR3 protein: CASSYSKGTNYGYTF; CDR3 DNA: TGTGCCAGCAGTTACTCGAAGGGGACTAACTATGGCTACACCTTC; clone size: -; D gene: -; V gene: TRBV6-5; J gene: TRBJ1-2
CDR3 protein: CASSEYRRGGTNEKLFF; CDR3 DNA: TGTGCCAGCAGTGAATATAGGCGGGGTGGGACTAATGAAAAACTGTTTTTT; clone size: -; D gene: -; V gene: TRBV25-1; J gene: TRBJ1-4
CDR3 protein: CASSEYRDRGSGHEQYF; CDR3 DNA: TGTGCCAGCAGTGAATACCGGGACAGGGGGTCGGGCCACGAGCAGTACTTC; clone size: -; D gene: TRBD1; V gene: TRBV27; J gene: TRBJ2-7
CDR3 protein: CASSAQSSGQPQHF; CDR3 DNA: TGTGCCAGCAGTGCGCAGAGTTCGGGACAGCCCCAGCATTTT; clone size: -; D gene: -; V gene: TRBV25-1; J gene: TRBJ1-5
CDR3 protein: CASSTKAGSEAFF; CDR3 DNA: TGTGCCAGCAGCACGAAGGCAGGGTCTGAAGCTTTCTTT; clone size: -; D gene: -; V gene: TRBV11-2; J gene: TRBJ1-1
CDR3 protein: CASSVVGGGKTDTQYF; CDR3 DNA: TGTGCCAGCAGCGTAGTGGGCGGGGGGAAGACAGATACGCAGTATTTT; clone size: -; D gene: TRBD2; V gene: TRBV9; J gene: TRBJ2-3
CDR3 protein: CASSPAEINTEAFF; CDR3 DNA: TGTGCCAGCTCACCAGCTGAAATTAACACTGAAGCTTTCTTT; clone size: -; D gene: -; V gene: TRBV18; J gene: TRBJ1-1
CDR3 protein: CASSLGGGGIRTEAFF; CDR3 DNA: TGTGCCAGCAGCTTAGGCGGGGGGGGGATTCGCACTGAAGCTTTCTTT; clone size: once; D gene: -; V gene: TRBV7-9; J gene: TRBJ1-1
CDR3 protein: CASSRGSPNEKLFF; CDR3 DNA: TGTGCCAGCAGCCGAGGGAGCCCTAATGAAAAACTGTTTTTT; clone size: -; D gene: -; V gene: TRBV6-5; J gene: TRBJ1-4
CDR3 protein: CSVEGTYGYTF; CDR3 DNA: TGCAGCGTTGAGGGGACCTATGGCTACACCTTC; clone size: -; D gene: -; V gene: TRBV29-1; J gene: TRBJ1-2
CDR3 protein: CASSTGQGANTGELFF; CDR3 DNA: TGTGCCAGCAGCACAGGACAGGGAGCGAACACCGGGGAGCTGTTTTTT; clone size: -; D gene: TRBD1; V gene: TRBV5-4; J gene: TRBJ2-2
CDR3 protein: CASSGDYLTYEQYF; CDR3 DNA: TGTGCCAGCAGTGGGGACTATCTAACCTACGAGCAGTACTTC; clone size: -; D gene: TRBD2; V gene: TRBV2; J gene: TRBJ2-7
CDR3 protein: CASSRAGGLTEAFF; CDR3 DNA: TGTGCCAGCAGCCGGGCAGGGGGTCTCACTGAAGCTTTCTTT; clone size: -; D gene: TRBD1; V gene: TRBV7-9; J gene: TRBJ1-1
CDR3 protein: CASSWGVAGDTIYF; CDR3 DNA: TGTGCCAGCAGCTGGGGGGTCGCCGGTGACACCATATATTTT; clone size: -; D gene: -; V gene: TRBV7-9; J gene: TRBJ1-3
CDR3 protein: CASSLPLGAPGDTQYF; CDR3 DNA: TGTGCCAGCAGCCTCCCCCTGGGGGCACCGGGAGATACGCAGTATTTT; clone size: -; D gene: -; V gene: TRBV9; J gene: TRBJ2-3
CDR3 protein: CASSSLGRSNSPLHF; CDR3 DNA: TGTGCCAGCAGTTCCCTGGGGCGGAGTAATTCACCCCTCCACTTT; clone size: -; D gene: -; V gene: TRBV2; J gene: TRBJ1-6
CDR3 protein: CASSEGNQPQHF; CDR3 DNA: TGTGCCAGCAGTGAAGGGAATCAGCCCCAGCATTTT; clone size: -; D gene: -; V gene: TRBV25-1; J gene: TRBJ1-5
CDR3 protein: CASSSDRIHGYTF; CDR3 DNA: TGTGCCAGCAGTTCGGACAGGATTCATGGCTACACCTTC; clone size: -; D gene: TRBD1; V gene: TRBV28; J gene: TRBJ1-2